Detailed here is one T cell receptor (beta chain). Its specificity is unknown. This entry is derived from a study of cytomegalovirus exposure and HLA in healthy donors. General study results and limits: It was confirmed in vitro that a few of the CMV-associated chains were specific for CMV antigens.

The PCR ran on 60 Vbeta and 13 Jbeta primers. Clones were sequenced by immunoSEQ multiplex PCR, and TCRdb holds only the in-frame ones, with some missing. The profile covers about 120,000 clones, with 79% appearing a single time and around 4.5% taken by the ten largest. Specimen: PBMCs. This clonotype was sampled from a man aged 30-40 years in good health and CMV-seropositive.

The CDR3 is CASSDHFTSSTDTQYF. The DNA for the CDR3 is TGTGCCAGCAGTGACCATTTCACTTCAAGCACAGATACGCAGTATTTT. The rearrangement links TRBV6-4 to TRBJ2-3, with no clear D. Per the germline V gene, CDR1 is MRHNA and CDR2 is SNTAGT. The CDR3 loop spans 16 amino acids. V lost 2 bases and J lost 0, with 12 bases in between.